This TCR beta chain emerged from a study of radiotherapy plus CTLA-4 blockade in lung cancer (dated 2018 in TCRdb). At the level of the whole study: Objective responses were observed in approximately 19% of enrolled patients, and disease control was achieved in approximately 30%. General study outcomes and caveats: Early dynamic changes in blood T cell clones, together with increased serum interferon-beta after radiation, were reported as the strongest predictors of response. After treatment with radiotherapy and ipilimumab, TCR clones that originated in tumors expanded in peripheral blood.

CDR1 SGHKS and CDR2 YYEKEE are derived from the germline V gene (reference sequence). The CDR3, from cysteine to phenylalanine, totals 15 residues. The sequence is cut down to CDR3 DNA, 45 bases in frame from base 1. At the junction V is shortened by 4 bases and J by 6 bases; bases outside the gene matches: 9. A word on this clone: This receptor's antigen is unknown. Nothing much larger sits one base from this clone, and base qualities are not available.

The study tested focal radiation therapy combined with CTLA-4 blockade (ipilimumab) in patients with chemo-refractory metastatic non-small-cell lung cancer. Library preparation was by the immunoSEQ multiplex PCR assay. TCRdb holds this immuneACCESS table with in-frame rearrangements only. Some clones are missing; in checked studies, unresolved V genes explain under half, and the rest has no known cause. A total of about 91,000 clones appear in this sample, roughly 78% of them only once. The ten largest clones capture more than 12% of the sample. The TCR comes from a human donor with non-small cell lung cancer that progressed on radiotherapy plus ipilimumab. Rearrangement joined TRBV5-5 to TRBJ2-3, and 9 bases in between align with TRBD2. The specimen comprised peripheral blood, sampled from a patient treated with radiotherapy plus ipilimumab. The sequenced DNA is TGTGCCAGCAGCGGTAGCGGGACTAGCATGGATACGCAGTATTTT. It is translated as CASSGSGTSMDTQYF. Beyond the CDR3, the reference TRBV5-5 and TRBJ2-3 genes provide the residues; the full variable domain reads: DAGVTQSPTHLIKTRGQQVTLRCSPISGHKSVSWYQQVLGQGPQFIFQYYEKEERGRGNFPDRFSARQFPNYSSELNVNALLLGDSALYLCASSGSGTSMDTQYFGPGTRLTVL.